Listed here is a single T cell receptor beta chain. Its antigen is not identified. The CDR3 spans 14 residues. Trimming removed 0 bases at V and 8 bases at J, with 13 bases between. Germline V gene sequence: CDR1 MNHEY, CDR2 SVGAGI. This record belongs to a study of cytomegalovirus exposure and HLA in healthy donors. Study results and limitations: For most TCR beta V segments, an earlier analysis put the productive rate at about 90% or about 30% of the time. Differences between HLA loci emerged in a later analysis of TCR association rates, with DRB1 most and HLA-C fewest.

Amplification used 60 Vbeta primers and 13 Jbeta primers. TCRdb's table, derived via immunoSEQ multiplex PCR, lists solely in-frame clones and lacks some. Seen here are more than 250,000 clones, around 90% observed once, and the top ten hold roughly 2.3%. The chain combines TRBV6-5 with TRBJ1-1; D is ambiguous. The sample was PBMCs. The sequence came from a woman aged 18-29 years in good health and CMV-seronegative. Here the CDR3 reads CASSYSSVSTEAFF. CDR3 sequence (DNA): TGTGCCAGCAGTTACTCGTCCGTTTCGACAGAAGCTTTCTTT.